This T cell receptor (beta chain) was profiled in a study of shared clonotypes between healthy human individuals. Broader study findings: Donor scarcity curtailed the genetic and exposure-history diversity represented herein. Clonotypes which were not shared had lower generation probabilities than clonotypes that all four donors shared.

As to this clone: Its matching antigen is unknown.

From germline, CDR1 is MNHNY and CDR2 SVGAGI (reference sequence). V lost 4 bases to trimming and J lost 3 bases, with 13 bases between them. The length of the CDR3 is 15 residues. CD45RO negativity and positive selection for CCR7 defined naive CD8 cells, a population that excluded terminally differentiated effector memory CD45RA+ cells. The repertoire was sequenced with immunoSEQ multiplex PCR; TCRdb's copy has only in-frame clones and lacks some. The table has about 2 million clones, 85% to 95% seen once. The rearrangement links TRBV6-6 to TRBJ2-1, with D possibly being TRBD1 (6 bases). This clonotype originated in a man younger than 35 in good health. Sequencing was performed on naive CD8+ T cells sorted from blood. The chain's CDR3 is CASSFTGKGYNEQFF. In DNA, the CDR3 is TGTGCCAGCAGTTTCACAGGGAAAGGCTACAATGAGCAGTTCTTC.